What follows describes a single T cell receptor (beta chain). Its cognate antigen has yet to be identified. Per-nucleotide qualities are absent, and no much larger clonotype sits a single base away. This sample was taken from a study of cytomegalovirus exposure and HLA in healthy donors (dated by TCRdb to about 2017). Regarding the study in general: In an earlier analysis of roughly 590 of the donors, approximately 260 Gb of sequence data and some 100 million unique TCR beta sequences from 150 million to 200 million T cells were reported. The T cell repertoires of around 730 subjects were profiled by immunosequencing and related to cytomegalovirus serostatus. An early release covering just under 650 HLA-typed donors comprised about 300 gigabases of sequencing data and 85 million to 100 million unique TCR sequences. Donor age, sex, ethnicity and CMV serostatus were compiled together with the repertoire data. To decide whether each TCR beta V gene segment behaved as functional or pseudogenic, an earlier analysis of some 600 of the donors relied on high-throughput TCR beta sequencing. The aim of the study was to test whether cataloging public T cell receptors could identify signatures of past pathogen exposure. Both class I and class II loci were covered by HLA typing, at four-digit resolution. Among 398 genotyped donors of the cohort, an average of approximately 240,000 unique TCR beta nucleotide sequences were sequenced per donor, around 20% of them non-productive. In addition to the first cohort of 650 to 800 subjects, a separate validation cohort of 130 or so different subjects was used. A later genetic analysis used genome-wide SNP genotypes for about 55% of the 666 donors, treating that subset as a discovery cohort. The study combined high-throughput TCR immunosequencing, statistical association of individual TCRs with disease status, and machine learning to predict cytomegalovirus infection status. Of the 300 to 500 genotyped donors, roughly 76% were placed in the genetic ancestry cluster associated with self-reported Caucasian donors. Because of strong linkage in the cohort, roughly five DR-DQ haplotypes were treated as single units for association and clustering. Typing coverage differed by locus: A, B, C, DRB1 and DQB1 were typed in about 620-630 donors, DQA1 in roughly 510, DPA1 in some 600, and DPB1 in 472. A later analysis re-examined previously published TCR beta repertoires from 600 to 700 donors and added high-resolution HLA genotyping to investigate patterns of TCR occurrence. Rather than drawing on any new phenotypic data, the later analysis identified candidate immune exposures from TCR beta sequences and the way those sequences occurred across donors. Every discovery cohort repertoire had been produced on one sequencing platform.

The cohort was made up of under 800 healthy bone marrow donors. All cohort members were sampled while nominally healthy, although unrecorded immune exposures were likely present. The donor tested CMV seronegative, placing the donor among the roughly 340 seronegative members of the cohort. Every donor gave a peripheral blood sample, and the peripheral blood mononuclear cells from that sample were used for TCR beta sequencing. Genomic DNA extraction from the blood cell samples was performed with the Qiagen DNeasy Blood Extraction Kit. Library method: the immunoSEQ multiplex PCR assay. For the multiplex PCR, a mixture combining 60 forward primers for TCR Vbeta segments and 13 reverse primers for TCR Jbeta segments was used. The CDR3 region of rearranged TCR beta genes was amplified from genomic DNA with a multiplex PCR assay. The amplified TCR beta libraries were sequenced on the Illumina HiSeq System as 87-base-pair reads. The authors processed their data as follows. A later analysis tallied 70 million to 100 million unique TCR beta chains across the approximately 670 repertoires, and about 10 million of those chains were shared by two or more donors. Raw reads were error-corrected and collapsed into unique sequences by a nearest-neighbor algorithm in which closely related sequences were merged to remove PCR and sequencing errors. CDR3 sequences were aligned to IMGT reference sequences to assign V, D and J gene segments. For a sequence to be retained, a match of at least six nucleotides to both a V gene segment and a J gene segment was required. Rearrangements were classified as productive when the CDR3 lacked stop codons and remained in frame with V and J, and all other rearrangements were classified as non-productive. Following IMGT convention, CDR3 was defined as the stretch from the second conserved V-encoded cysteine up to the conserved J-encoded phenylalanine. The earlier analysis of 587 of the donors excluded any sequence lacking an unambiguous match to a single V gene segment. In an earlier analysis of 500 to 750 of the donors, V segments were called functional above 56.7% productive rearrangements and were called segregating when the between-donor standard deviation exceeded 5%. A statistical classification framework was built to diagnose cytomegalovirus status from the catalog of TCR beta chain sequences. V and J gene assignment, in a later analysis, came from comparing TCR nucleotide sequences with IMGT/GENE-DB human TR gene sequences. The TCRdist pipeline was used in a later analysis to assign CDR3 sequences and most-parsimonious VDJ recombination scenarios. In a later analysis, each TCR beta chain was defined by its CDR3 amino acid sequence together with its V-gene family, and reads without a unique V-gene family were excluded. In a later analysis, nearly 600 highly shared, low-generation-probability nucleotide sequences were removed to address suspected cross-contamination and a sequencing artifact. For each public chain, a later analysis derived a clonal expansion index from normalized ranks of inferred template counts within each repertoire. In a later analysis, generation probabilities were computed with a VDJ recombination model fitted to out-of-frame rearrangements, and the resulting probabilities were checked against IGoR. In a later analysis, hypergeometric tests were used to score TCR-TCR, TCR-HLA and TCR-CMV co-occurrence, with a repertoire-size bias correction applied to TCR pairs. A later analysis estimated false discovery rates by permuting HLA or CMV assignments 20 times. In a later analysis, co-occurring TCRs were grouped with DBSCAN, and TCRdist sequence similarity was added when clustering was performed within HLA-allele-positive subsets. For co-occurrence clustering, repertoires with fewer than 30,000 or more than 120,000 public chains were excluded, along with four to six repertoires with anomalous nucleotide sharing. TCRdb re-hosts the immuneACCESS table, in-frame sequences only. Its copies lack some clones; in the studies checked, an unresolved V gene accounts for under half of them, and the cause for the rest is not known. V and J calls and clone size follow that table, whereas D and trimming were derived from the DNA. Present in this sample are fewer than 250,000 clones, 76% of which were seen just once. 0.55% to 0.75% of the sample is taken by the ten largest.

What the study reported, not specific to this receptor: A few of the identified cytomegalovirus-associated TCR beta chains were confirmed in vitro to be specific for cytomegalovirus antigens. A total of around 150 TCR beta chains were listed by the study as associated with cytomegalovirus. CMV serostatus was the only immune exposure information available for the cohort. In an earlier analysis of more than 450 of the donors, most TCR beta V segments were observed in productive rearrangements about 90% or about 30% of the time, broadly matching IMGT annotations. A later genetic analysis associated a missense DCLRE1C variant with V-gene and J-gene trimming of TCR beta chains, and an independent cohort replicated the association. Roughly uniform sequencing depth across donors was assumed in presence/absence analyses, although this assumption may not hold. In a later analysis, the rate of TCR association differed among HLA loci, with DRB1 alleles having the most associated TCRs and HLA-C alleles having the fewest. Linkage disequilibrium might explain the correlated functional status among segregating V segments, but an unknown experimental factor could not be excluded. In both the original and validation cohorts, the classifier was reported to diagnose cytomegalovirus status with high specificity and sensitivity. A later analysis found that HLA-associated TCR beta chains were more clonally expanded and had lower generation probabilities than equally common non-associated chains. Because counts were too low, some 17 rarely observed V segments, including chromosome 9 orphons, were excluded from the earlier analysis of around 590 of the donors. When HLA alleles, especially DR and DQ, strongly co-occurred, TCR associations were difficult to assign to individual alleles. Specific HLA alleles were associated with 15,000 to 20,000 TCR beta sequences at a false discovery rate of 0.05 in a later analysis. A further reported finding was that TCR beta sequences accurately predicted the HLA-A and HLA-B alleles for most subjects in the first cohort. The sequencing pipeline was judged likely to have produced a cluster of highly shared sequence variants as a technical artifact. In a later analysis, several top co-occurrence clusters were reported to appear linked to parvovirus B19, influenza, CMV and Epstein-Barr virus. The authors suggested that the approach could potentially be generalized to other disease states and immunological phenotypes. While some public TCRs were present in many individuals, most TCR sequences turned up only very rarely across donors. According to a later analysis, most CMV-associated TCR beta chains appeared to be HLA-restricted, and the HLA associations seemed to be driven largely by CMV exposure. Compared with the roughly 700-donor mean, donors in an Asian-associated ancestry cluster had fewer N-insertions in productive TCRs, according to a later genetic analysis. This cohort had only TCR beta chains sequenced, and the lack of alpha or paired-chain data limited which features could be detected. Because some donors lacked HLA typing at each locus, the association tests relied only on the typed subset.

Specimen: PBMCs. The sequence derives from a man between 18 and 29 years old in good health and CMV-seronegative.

This receptor has the CDR3 CASSLANWDRGHWDTQYF. The DNA reads as follows: TGTGCCAGCAGCTTAGCAAATTGGGACAGGGGGCATTGGGATACGCAGTATTTT. Recombination connected TRBV7-9 to TRBJ2-3; 12 bases in the middle match TRBD1. CDR1 and CDR2 were assigned from the germline V gene (reference sequence) as SEHNR and FQNEAQ. The CDR3 starts with the cysteine, ends with the phenylalanine, and has 18 residues. Solely the CDR3 DNA is kept, with 54 bases framed from the first base. Clipping removes 0 bases from V and 6 bases from J, with 10 as the unmatched junction base count.